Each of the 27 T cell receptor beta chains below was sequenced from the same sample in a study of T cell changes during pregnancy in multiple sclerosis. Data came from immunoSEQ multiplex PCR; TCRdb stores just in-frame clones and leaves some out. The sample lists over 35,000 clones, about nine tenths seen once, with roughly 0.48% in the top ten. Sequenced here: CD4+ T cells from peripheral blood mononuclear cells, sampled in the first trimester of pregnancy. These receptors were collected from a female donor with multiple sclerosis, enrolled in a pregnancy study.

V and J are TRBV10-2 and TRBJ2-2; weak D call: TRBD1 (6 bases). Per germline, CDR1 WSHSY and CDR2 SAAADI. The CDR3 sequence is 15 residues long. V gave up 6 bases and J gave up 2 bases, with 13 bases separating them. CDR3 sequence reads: CASRSRDTNTGELFF. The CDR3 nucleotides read TGCGCCAGCAGGAGCCGGGACACAAACACCGGGGAGCTGTTTTTT.

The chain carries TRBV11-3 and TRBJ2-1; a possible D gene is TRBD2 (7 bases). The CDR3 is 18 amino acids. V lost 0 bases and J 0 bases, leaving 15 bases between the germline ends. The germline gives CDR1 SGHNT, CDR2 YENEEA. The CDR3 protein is CASSLEQGGSSSYNEQFF. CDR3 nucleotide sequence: TGTGCCAGCAGCTTAGAACAGGGCGGGAGTAGCTCCTACAATGAGCAGTTCTTC.

CDR3 DNA sequence: TGTGCCAGCAGGAGGGCGCGCAACACTGAAGCTTTCTTT. It translates to CASRRARNTEAFF. J is TRBJ1-1 and V is TRBV7-9, with D uncertain. CDR1 is SEHNR, CDR2 FQNEAQ, per germline (reference sequence). CDR3 length: 13 residues. V was trimmed by 6 bases and J by 2 bases, leaving 10 bases between them.

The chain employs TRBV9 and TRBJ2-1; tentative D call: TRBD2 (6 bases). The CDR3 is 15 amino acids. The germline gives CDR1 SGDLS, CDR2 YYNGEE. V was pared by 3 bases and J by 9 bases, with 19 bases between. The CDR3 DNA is TGTGCCAGCAGCGGGGCCCTGACTAGTCGGCGTGAGCAGTTCTTC. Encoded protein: CASSGALTSRREQFF.

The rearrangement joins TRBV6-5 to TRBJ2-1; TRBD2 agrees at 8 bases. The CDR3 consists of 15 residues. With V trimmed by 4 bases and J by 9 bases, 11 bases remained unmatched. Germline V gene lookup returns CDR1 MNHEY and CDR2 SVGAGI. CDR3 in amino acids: CASSSHTGGPGEQFF. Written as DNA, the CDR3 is TGTGCCAGCAGTTCCCACACGGGAGGGCCGGGTGAGCAGTTCTTC.

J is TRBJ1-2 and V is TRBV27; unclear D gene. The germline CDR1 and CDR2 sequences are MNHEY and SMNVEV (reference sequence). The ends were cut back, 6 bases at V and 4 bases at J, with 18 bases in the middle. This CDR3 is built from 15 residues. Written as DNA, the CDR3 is TGTGCCAGCAGCCCCGCCAGCACGGAGGTCTATGGCTACACCTTC. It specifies CASSPASTEVYGYTF.

CDR3 sequence: CASSRRAGSGAYEQYF. CDR3 coding DNA: TGCGCCAGCAGTAGAAGGGCGGGTTCGGGCGCCTACGAGCAGTACTTC. The chain uses TRBV10-1 and TRBJ2-7, with D possibly being TRBD2 (5 bases). Between the trimmed V and J ends, which lost 5 bases and 2 bases, there was a span of 19 bases. The CDR3 length is 16 residues. Per the germline V gene, CDR1 is WNHNN and CDR2 is SYGVQD (reference sequence).

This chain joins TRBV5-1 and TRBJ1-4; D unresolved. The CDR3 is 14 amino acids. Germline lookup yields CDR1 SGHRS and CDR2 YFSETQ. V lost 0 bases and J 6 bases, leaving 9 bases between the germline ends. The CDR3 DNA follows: TGCGCCAGCAGCTTGGATCGGGGAGATGAAAAACTGTTTTTT. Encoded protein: CASSLDRGDEKLFF.

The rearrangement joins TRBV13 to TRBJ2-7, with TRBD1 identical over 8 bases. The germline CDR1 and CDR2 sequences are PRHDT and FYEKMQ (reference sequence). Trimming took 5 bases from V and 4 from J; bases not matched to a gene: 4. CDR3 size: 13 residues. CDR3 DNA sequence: TGTGCCAGCAGCATTGACAGGGGATACGAGCAGTACTTC. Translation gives CASSIDRGYEQYF.

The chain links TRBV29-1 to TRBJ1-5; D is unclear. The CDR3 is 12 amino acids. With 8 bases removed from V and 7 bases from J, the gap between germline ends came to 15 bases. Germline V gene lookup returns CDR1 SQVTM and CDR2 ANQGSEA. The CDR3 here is CSIQKENQPQHF. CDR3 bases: TGCAGCATCCAGAAGGAGAACCAGCCCCAGCATTTT.

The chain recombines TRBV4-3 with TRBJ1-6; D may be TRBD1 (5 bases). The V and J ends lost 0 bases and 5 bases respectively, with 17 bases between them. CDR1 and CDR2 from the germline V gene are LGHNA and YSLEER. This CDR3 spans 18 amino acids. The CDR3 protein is CASSQEAGRDLNNSPLHF. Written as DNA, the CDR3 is TGCGCCAGCAGCCAAGAGGCGGGGAGGGACCTTAATAATTCACCCCTCCACTTT.

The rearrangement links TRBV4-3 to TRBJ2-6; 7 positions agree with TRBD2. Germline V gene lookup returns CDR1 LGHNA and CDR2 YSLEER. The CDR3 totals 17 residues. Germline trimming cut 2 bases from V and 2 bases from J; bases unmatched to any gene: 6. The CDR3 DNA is TGCGCCAGCAGCCAAAGCGGGGTCTCCACTGGGGCCAACGTCCTGACTTTC. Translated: CASSQSGVSTGANVLTF.

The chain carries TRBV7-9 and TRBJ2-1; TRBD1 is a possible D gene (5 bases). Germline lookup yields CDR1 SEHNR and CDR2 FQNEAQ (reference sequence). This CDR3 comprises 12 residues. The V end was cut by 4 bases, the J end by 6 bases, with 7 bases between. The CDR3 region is CASSSQGNEQFF. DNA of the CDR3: TGTGCCAGCAGCTCCCAGGGCAATGAGCAGTTCTTC.

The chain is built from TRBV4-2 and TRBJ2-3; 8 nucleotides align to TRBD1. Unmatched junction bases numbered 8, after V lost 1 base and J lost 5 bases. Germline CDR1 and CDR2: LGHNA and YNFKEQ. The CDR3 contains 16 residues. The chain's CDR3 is CASSQAGGQGGDTQYF. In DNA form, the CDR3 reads TGTGCCAGCAGCCAAGCAGGTGGACAGGGAGGAGATACGCAGTATTTT.

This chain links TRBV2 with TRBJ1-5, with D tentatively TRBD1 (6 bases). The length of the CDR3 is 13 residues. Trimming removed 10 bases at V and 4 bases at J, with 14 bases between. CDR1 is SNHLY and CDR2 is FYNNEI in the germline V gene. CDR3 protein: CATTGDMNQPQHF. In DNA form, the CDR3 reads TGTGCCACCACCGGGGACATGAATCAGCCCCAGCATTTT.

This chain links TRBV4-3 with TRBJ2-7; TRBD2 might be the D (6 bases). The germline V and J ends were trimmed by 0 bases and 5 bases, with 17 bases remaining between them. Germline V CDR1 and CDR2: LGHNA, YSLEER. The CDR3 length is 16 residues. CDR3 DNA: TGCGCCAGCAGCCAAGATCTCCGGGGGTCCCCCAACGAGCAGTACTTC. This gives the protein CASSQDLRGSPNEQYF.

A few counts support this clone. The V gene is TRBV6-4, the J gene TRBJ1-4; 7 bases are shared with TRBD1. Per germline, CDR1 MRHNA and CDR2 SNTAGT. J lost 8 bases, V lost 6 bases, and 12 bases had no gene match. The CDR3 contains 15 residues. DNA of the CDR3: TGTGCCAGCAGCGCCTTTGGGCAGGGGGGCGAAAAACTGTTTTTT. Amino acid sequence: CASSAFGQGGEKLFF.

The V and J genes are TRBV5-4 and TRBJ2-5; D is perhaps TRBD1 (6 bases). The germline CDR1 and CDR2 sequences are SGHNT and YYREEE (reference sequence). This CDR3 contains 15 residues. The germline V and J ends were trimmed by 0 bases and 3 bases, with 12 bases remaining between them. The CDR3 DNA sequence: TGTGCCAGCAGCTTGGCCCCGACAGGCGAAGAGACCCAGTACTTC. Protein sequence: CASSLAPTGEETQYF. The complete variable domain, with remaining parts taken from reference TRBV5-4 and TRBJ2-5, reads ETGVTQSPTHLIKTRGQQVTLRCSSQSGHNTVSWYQQALGQGPQFIFQYYREEENGRGNFPPRFSGLQFPNYSSELNVNALELDDSALYLCASSLAPTGEETQYFGPGTRLLVL.

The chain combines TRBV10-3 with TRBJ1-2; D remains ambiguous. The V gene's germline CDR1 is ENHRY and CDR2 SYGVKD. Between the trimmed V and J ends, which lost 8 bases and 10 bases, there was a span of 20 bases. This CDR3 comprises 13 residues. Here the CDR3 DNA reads TGTGCCATCCCCGGGAGGGATTCTGCTAACTACACCTTC. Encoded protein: CAIPGRDSANYTF.

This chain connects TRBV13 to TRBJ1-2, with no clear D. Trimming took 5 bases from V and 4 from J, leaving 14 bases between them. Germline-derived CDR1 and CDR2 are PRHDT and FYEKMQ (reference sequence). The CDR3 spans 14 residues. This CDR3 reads CASSPRTARYGYTF. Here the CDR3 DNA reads TGTGCCAGCAGCCCCCGGACTGCCCGCTATGGCTACACCTTC. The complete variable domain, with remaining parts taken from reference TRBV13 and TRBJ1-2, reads AAGVIQSPRHLIKEKRETATLKCYPIPRHDTVYWYQQGPGQDPQFLISFYEKMQSDKGSIPDRFSAQQFSDYHSELNMSSLELGDSALYFCASSPRTARYGYTFGSGTRLTVV.

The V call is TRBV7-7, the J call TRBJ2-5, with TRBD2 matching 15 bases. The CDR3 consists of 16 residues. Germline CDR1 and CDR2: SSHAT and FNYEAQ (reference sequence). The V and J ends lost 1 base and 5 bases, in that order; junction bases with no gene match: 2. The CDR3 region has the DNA TGTGCCAGCAGCTTAGTGGGGACTAGCGGGAGGGAGACCCAGTACTTC. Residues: CASSLVGTSGRETQYF.

The CDR3 sequence: CASSLGSGSFHTGELFF. The CDR3 nucleotides are TGTGCCAGCAGCTTAGGTAGCGGGAGTTTCCACACCGGGGAGCTGTTTTTT. This chain joins TRBV7-9 and TRBJ2-2; 9 bases map to TRBD2. J lost 3 bases, V lost 1 base, and 6 bases had no gene match. CDR3 length equals 17 residues. CDR1 and CDR2 from the germline V gene are SEHNR and FQNEAQ (reference sequence).

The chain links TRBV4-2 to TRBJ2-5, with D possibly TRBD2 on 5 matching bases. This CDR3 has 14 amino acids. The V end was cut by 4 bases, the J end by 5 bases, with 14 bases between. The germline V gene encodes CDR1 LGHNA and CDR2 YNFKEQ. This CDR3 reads CASSLTEGSETQYF. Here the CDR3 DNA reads TGTGCCAGCAGCCTCACAGAGGGATCCGAGACCCAGTACTTC.

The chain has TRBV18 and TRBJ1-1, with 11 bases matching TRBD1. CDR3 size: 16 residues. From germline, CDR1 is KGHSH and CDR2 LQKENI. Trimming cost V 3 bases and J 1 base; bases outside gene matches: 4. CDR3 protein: CASSPWDRGANTEAFF. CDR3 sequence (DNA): TGTGCCAGCTCACCTTGGGACAGGGGGGCGAACACTGAAGCTTTCTTT.

As DNA, the CDR3 is TGTGCCAGCAGCTTTCACAGGGGAGGCAATCAGCCCCAGCATTTT. It translates to CASSFHRGGNQPQHF. The chain combines TRBV5-8 with TRBJ1-5; 7 positions agree with TRBD1. The CDR3 has 15 amino acids. V shed 2 bases, J shed 2 bases, and the junction held 4 bases outside the gene matches. Germline V gene lookup returns CDR1 SGHTS and CDR2 YDEGEE. Full variable domain (rest looked up from reference TRBV5-8 and TRBJ1-5): EAGVTQSPTHLIKTRGQQATLRCSPISGHTSVYWYQQALGLGLQFLLWYDEGEERNRGNFPPRFSGRQFPNYSSELNVNALELEDSALYLCASSFHRGGNQPQHFGDGTRLSIL.

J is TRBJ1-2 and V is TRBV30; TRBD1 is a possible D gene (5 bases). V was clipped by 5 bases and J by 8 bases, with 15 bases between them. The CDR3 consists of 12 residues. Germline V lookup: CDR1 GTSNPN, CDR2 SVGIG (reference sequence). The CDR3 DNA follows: TGTGCCTGGGACCGGGACGGACTAGGCTACACCTTC. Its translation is CAWDRDGLGYTF.

The CDR3 protein is CAAKRRGVTEAFF. In nucleotides, the CDR3 is TGTGCCGCGAAACGCAGGGGGGTGACTGAAGCTTTCTTT. The rearrangement uses TRBV19 and TRBJ1-1, with 7 nucleotides matching TRBD1. This CDR3 has 13 residues. The J segment lost 5 bases and the V segment lost 11 bases, leaving 11 bases of the junction unmatched. Looked up from germline, CDR1 is LNHDA and CDR2 is SQIVND (reference sequence).